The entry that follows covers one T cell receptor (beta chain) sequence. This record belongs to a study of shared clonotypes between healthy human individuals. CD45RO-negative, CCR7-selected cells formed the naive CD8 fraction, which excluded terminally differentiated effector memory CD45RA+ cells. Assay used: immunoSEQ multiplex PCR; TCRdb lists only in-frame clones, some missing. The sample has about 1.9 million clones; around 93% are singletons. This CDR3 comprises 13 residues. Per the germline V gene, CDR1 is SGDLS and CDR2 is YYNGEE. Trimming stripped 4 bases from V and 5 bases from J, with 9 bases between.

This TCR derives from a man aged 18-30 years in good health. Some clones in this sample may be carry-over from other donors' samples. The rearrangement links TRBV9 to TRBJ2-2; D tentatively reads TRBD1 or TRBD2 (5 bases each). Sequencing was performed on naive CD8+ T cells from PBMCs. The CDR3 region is CASSPGRTGELFF. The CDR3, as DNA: TGTGCCAGCAGCCCAGGGAGAACCGGGGAGCTGTTTTTT. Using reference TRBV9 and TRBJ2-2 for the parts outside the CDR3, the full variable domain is DSGVTQTPKHLITATGQRVTLRCSPRSGDLSVYWYQQSLDQGLQFLIQYYNGEERAKGNILERFSAQQFPDLHSELNLSSLELGDSALYFCASSPGRTGELFFGEGSRLTVL.